These 17 T cell receptor beta chains were all obtained from the same sample, sequenced in a study of shared clonotypes between healthy human individuals. The data were produced by immunoSEQ multiplex PCR, yet TCRdb's version contains in-frame clones alone and is incomplete. The table includes hundreds of thousands of clones, roughly 72% detected once. Sequencing input: memory CD4+ T cells sorted from blood. Subset in this sample: CD45RA-negative fraction. The source is a woman in her 30s in good health.

J is TRBJ2-2 and V is TRBV7-8; D not resolved. CDR1 is SGHVS and CDR2 is FQNEAQ in the germline V gene. The CDR3 extends over 13 amino acids. V shed 5 bases and J shed 7 bases, with 11 bases lying between them. CDR3 sequence (DNA): TGTGCCAGCAGCCCGGTAGTTTTCGGGGAGCTGTTTTTT. Amino acids: CASSPVVFGELFF.

The chain is built from TRBV7-2 and TRBJ2-5; 7 bases are shared with TRBD2. The DNA matches TRBJ2-7 better at its end, which makes the J call doubtful. This CDR3 has 15 amino acids. Germline V gives CDR1 SGHTA, CDR2 FQGNSA. CDR3 sequence (DNA): TGTGCCAGCAGCTTGGGGTCTAGCGGAGCCTACGAGCAGTACTTC. It yields the protein CASSLGSSGAYEQYF.

The chain carries TRBV6-4 and TRBJ2-3; 9 bases are a match to TRBD2. The CDR3 contains 15 residues. V trimming: 0 bases; J trimming: 4 bases; junction bases outside the gene matches: 2. Germline V lookup: CDR1 MRHNA, CDR2 SNTAGT. CDR3 sequence: CASSDSSGSPDTQYF. The CDR3 DNA reads TGTGCCAGCAGTGACTCTAGCGGGAGTCCAGATACGCAGTATTTT.

The V and J genes are TRBV7-9 and TRBJ1-1, with a tentative D call TRBD1 (5 bases). The CDR3 contains 15 residues. The V end lost 6 bases, the J end lost 4 bases, and 18 bases lay between the germline ends. Germline assignment: CDR1 SEHNR and CDR2 FQNEAQ (reference sequence). Here the CDR3 reads CASSGATLGFTEAFF. In DNA, the CDR3 is TGTGCCAGCAGTGGGGCTACTTTGGGTTTCACTGAAGCTTTCTTT.

The sample holds a few counts of this clone. V usage is TRBV25-1 and J usage is TRBJ1-3; 9 positions match TRBD1. V lost 1 base, J lost 4 bases, and 5 bases stayed unmatched. The CDR3 runs 16 residues. Germline values: CDR1 MGHDK, CDR2 SYGVNS. Written as DNA, the CDR3 is TGTGCCAGCAGTGAATGGGGGACAGGGCCAGGAAACACCATATATTTT. Amino acids: CASSEWGTGPGNTIYF. The whole variable domain, remainder taken from reference TRBV25-1 and TRBJ1-3, is EADIYQTPRYLVIGTGKKITLECSQTMGHDKMYWYQQDPGMELHLIHYSYGVNSTEKGDLSSESTVSRIRTEHFPLTLESARPSHTSQYLCASSEWGTGPGNTIYFGEGSWLTVV.

The chain carries TRBV19 and TRBJ2-7; D is perhaps TRBD1 (6 bases). This CDR3 is built from 13 residues. Looked up from germline, CDR1 is LNHDA and CDR2 is SQIVND (reference sequence). Between the trimmed V and J ends, which lost 6 bases and 2 bases, there was a span of 11 bases. The CDR3 nucleotides are TGTGCCAGTAGCGGAACAGGGACCTACGAGCAGTACTTC. As protein: CASSGTGTYEQYF.

This chain connects TRBV29-1 to TRBJ1-2, with unresolved D. V lost 6 bases, J lost 2 bases, and 10 bases lay in between. Germline lookup yields CDR1 SQVTM and CDR2 ANQGSEA. The CDR3 contains 12 residues. CDR3 loop: CSVLPPNYGYTF. CDR3 DNA sequence: TGCAGCGTCCTCCCTCCGAACTATGGCTACACCTTC.

The chain carries TRBV19 and TRBJ1-3, with TRBD1 matching over 9 bases. V gave up 3 bases and J gave up 0 bases; unmatched junction bases: 6. The length of the CDR3 is 17 residues. CDR1 and CDR2 (germline): LNHDA, SQIVND (reference sequence). The CDR3 bases are TGTGCCAGTAGTATTCTCGGGACAGGGAGCTCTGGAAACACCATATATTTT. It yields the protein CASSILGTGSSGNTIYF.

The rearrangement uses TRBV2 and TRBJ1-1; TRBD1 aligns across 7 bases. CDR3 length: 13 amino acids. Germline-derived CDR1 and CDR2 are SNHLY and FYNNEI. V dropped 10 bases and J dropped 2; count of bases not matched to a gene: 7. In DNA, the CDR3 is TGTGCCACCGGACAGGCCGAAAACACTGAAGCTTTCTTT. The encoded protein is CATGQAENTEAFF.

This sequence joins TRBV19 and TRBJ1-3; 10 bases line up with TRBD1. CDR1 is LNHDA and CDR2 is SQIVND in the germline V gene (reference sequence). Trimming at V came to 11 bases and at J to 0 bases, leaving 10 bases not matched to a gene. The CDR3 consists of 16 residues. CDR3 nucleotide sequence: TGTGCCTCACTCCGGTGGACAGGGGGCTCTGGAAACACCATATATTTT. Translated: CASLRWTGGSGNTIYF.

The genes are TRBV6-9 and TRBJ1-2, with TRBD1 as a possible D gene (5 bases). Germline CDR1 MNHGY, CDR2 SVAAGI. The CDR3 is 12 amino acids. Trimming took 5 bases from V and 7 from J, leaving 11 bases between them. This CDR3 is CASSGLTVGYTF. For the CDR3, the DNA is TGTGCCAGCAGTGGTCTGACAGTTGGCTACACCTTC.

The rearrangement joins TRBV6-1 to TRBJ2-4, with D perhaps assigned TRBD1 or TRBD2 (5 bases each). From germline, CDR1 is MNHNS and CDR2 SASEGT. The germline V and J ends were trimmed by 2 bases and 7 bases, with 12 bases remaining between them. The CDR3 is 14 amino acids. The CDR3 region is CASSETGEGNIQYF. DNA of the CDR3: TGTGCCAGCAGTGAAACGGGTGAGGGGAACATTCAGTACTTC.

The chain combines TRBV5-1 with TRBJ2-2; 7 bases are shared with TRBD2. CDR1 is SGHRS and CDR2 is YFSETQ in the germline V gene. CDR3 size: 15 residues. The V and J ends lost 0 bases and 7 bases, in that order; junction bases with no gene match: 6. The CDR3 region is CASSLDAGVSGELFF. CDR3 DNA sequence: TGCGCCAGCAGCTTGGATGCGGGAGTAAGCGGGGAGCTGTTTTTT.

The chain couples TRBV9 to TRBJ2-1; 9 bases map to TRBD2. The ends lost 7 bases at V and 6 bases at J; junction bases unmatched: 11. CDR1 and CDR2 (germline): SGDLS, YYNGEE. CDR3 length: 15 amino acids. The CDR3 spells CASGRLAGVSNEQFF. For the CDR3, the DNA is TGTGCCAGCGGTAGGTTAGCGGGAGTAAGCAATGAGCAGTTCTTC.

This clone came up once. Other DNA sequences in the same sample also yield this CDR3. This chain links TRBV4-1 with TRBJ2-7; possibly TRBD2 for D (6 bases). V dropped 2 bases and J dropped 4 bases, with 15 bases sitting between them. The germline gives CDR1 MGHRA, CDR2 YSYEKL. CDR3 length: 15 residues. CDR3 DNA: TGCGCCAGCAGCCAACTTCCCGGGGGACGGTACGAGCAGTACTTC. Translation gives CASSQLPGGRYEQYF.

V and J are TRBV19 and TRBJ1-1; tentative D call: TRBD1 (5 bases). From germline, CDR1 is LNHDA and CDR2 SQIVND (reference sequence). CDR3 length equals 14 residues. V was clipped by 6 bases and J by 1 base, with 12 bases between them. The CDR3 is CASSHGQKNTEAFF. CDR3 DNA: TGTGCCAGTAGCCACGGACAAAAGAACACTGAAGCTTTCTTT.

The chain recombines TRBV28 with TRBJ1-5; no definite D call. The V end lost 3 bases, the J end lost 7 bases, and 16 bases lay between the germline ends. Per the germline V gene, CDR1 is MDHEN and CDR2 is SYDVKM. The CDR3 has 15 residues. CDR3 sequence: CASSFLRGIGQPQHF. Here the CDR3 DNA reads TGTGCCAGCAGTTTTCTTCGGGGTATAGGACAGCCCCAGCATTTT.